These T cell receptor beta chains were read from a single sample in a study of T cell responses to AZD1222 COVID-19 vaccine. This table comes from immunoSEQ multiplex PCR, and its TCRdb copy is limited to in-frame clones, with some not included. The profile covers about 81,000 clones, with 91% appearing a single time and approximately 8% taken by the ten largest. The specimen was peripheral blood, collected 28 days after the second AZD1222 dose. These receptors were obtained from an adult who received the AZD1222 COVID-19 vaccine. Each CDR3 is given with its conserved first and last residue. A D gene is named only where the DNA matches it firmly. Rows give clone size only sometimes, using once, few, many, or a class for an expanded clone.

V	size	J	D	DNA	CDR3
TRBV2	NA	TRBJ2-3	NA	TGTGCCAGCCAGGGTAGCACAGATACGCAGTATTTT	CASQGSTDTQYF
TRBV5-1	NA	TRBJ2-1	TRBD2	TGCGCCAGCAGCTTGTCAGGGGGACTAGCGGTATACAATGAGCAGTTCTTC	CASSLSGGLAVYNEQFF
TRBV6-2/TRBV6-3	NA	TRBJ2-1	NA	TGTGCCAGCAGCCAACAGTGGGGTGAGCAGTTCTTC	CASSQQWGEQFF
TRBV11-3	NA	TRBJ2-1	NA	TGTGCCAGCAGCAAGCGGCAGGACTACAACAATGAGCAGTTCTTC	CASSKRQDYNNEQFF
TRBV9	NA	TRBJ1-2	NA	TGTGCCAGCAGCCCTCCGGGAAACTATGGCTACACCTTC	CASSPPGNYGYTF
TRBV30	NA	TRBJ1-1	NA	TGTGCCTGGAGTGGAGGAATGAACACTGAAGCTTTCTTT	CAWSGGMNTEAFF
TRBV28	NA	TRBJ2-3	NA	TGTGCCAGCAGTACCCCACGGGGCAGCACAGATACGCAGTATTTT	CASSTPRGSTDTQYF
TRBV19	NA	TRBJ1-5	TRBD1	TGTGCCAGTAGTACACAGGGGGATCAGCCCCAGCATTTT	CASSTQGDQPQHF
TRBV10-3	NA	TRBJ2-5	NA	TGTGCCATCAGTGAGTCGGGAAGGGCGGACACCCAGTACTTC	CAISESGRADTQYF
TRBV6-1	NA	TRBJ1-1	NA	TGTGCCAGCAGTGAAGACAGGGTAGCTTTCTTT	CASSEDRVAFF
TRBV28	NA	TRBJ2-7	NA	TGTGCCAGCAGTTTTGCAGGGTCTGACTACGAGCAGTACTTC	CASSFAGSDYEQYF
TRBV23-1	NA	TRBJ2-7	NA	TGCGCCAGCATTTCAGTAGGGGTGGGTGACGAGCAGTACTTC	CASISVGVGDEQYF
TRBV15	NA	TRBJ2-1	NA	TGTGCCACCAGCAGTGGGTACAATGAGCAGTTCTTC	CATSSGYNEQFF
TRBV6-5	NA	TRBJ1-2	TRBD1	TGTGCCAGCTACCCTGCACAGGGGGTGTATGGCTACACCTTC	CASYPAQGVYGYTF
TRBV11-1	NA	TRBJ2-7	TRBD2	TGTGCCAGCAGCTTATTGACTAGCGTAACCTACGAGCAGTACTTC	CASSLLTSVTYEQYF
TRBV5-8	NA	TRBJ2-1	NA	TGTGCCAGCAGCTTGGGGACTCAACTTGTCTACAATGAGCAGTTCTTC	CASSLGTQLVYNEQFF
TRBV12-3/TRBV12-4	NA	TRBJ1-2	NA	TGTGCCAGCAGTCTCGGCGGAGGCGGCTACACCTTC	CASSLGGGGYTF
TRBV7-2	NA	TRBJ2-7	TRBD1	TGTGCCAGCAGCAGGACAGGGGAGGGCTACGAGCAGTACTTC	CASSRTGEGYEQYF
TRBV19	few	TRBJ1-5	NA	TGTGCCAGTAGTATACCCGGGGGCCTCCAGCCCCAGCATTTT	CASSIPGGLQPQHF
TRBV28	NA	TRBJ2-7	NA	TGTGCCAGCAGCTTTGACCTCCGGGGCCCCCTCCACGAGCAGTACTTC	CASSFDLRGPLHEQYF
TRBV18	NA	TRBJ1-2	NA	TGTGCCAGCTCGCAAGGGGCAGGGTACGGCTACACCTTC	CASSQGAGYGYTF
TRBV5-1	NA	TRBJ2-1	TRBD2	TGCGCCAGCAGCAGTGAGCCAGCGGGAGGATTGTACAATGAGCAGTTCTTC	CASSSEPAGGLYNEQFF
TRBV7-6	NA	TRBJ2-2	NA	TGTGCCAGCAGCTTAGTTAGAATAAACACCGGGGAGCTGTTTTTT	CASSLVRINTGELFF
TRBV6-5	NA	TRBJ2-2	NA	TGTGCCAGCAGTTCTCCCACCGGGGAGCTGTTTTTT	CASSSPTGELFF